This TCR beta chain is drawn from a study of T-cell reconstitution after alpha-beta-depleted transplantation in children. The authors prepared the TCRbeta library with unique molecular identifiers. TCRdb re-analysed the PCR reads in MiXCR, keeping a single row per CDR3 protein. The sample holds some 200,000 distinct CDR3 sequences; approximately 14% are singletons and the top ten take over 10%. V lost 4 bases to trimming and J lost 1 base, with 11 bases between them. Germline assignment: CDR1 SGHRS and CDR2 YFSETQ. The CDR3 has 14 amino acids. The receptor was derived from a human donor who donated a stem cell graft to a child with acute lymphoblastic leukemia. Sequenced here: PBMCs from the stem cell graft donor, sampled from the stem cell graft. The chain uses TRBV5-1 and TRBJ1-1; D is possibly TRBD1 (5 bases). The CDR3, as DNA: TGCGCCAGCAGCCAGGGACCCACGAACACTGAAGCTTTCTTT. The encoded protein is CASSQGPTNTEAFF.